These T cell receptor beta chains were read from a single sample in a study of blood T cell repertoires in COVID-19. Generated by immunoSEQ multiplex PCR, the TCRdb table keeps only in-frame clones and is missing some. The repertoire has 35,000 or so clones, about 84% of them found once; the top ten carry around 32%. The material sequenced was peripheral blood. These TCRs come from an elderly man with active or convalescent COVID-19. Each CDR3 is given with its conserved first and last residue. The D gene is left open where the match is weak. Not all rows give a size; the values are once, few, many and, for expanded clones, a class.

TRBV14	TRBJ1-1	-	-	CASSQDTIREAFF	TGTGCCAGCAGCCAAGATACGATCAGGGAAGCTTTCTTT
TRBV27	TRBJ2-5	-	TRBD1	CASSTLGTGQETQYF	TGTGCCAGCAGTACCCTCGGGACAGGTCAAGAGACCCAGTACTTC
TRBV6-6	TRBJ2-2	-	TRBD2	CASVISGRHTGELFF	TGTGCCAGCGTTATTAGCGGGAGGCACACCGGGGAGCTGTTTTTT
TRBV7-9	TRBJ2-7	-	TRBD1	CASSSGDSQYEQYF	TGTGCCAGCAGCTCCGGGGACAGCCAGTACGAGCAGTACTTC
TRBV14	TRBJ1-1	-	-	CASSRGQLEAFF	TGTGCCAGCAGCCGCGGACAGCTAGAAGCTTTCTTT
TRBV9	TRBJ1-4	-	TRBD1	CASSVGYWDRVNVGNEKLFF	TGTGCCAGCAGCGTTGGGTATTGGGACAGGGTGAACGTTGGTAATGAAAAACTGTTTTTT
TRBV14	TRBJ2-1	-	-	CASSQDLIRGHEQFF	TGTGCCAGCAGCCAAGATCTTATAAGGGGTCATGAGCAGTTCTTC
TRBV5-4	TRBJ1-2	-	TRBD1	CASSQGQGAFGGYTF	TGTGCCAGCAGCCAAGGACAGGGGGCGTTTGGTGGCTACACCTTC
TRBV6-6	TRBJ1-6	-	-	CASSYPREPLHF	TGTGCCAGCAGTTACCCCAGGGAACCCCTCCACTTT
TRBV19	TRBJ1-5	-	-	CASTWDSSRVQPQHF	TGTGCCAGTACCTGGGACTCATCCCGGGTTCAGCCCCAGCATTTT
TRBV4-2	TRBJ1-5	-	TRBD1	CASSSGTGLQPQHF	TGTGCCAGCAGCTCCGGGACAGGGCTTCAGCCCCAGCATTTT
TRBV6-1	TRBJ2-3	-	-	CASSESAGYTDTQYF	TGTGCCAGCAGTGAATCGGCAGGATACACAGATACGCAGTATTTT
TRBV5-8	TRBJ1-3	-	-	CASRRAGNTIYF	TGTGCCAGTCGCAGGGCTGGAAACACCATATATTTT
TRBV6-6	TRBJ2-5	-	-	CASSGRSAGGGETQYF	TGTGCCAGCAGTGGCCGATCAGCGGGTGGAGGAGAGACCCAGTACTTC
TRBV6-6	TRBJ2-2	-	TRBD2	CASSRTSGEPFPTGELFF	TGTGCCAGCAGTCGGACTAGCGGGGAGCCCTTCCCCACCGGGGAGCTGTTTTTT
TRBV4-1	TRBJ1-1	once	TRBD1	CASSQAYTGTANTEAFF	TGCGCCAGCAGCCAGGCATATACCGGGACAGCGAACACTGAAGCTTTCTTT
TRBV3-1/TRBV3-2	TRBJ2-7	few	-	CASSPDPSGFEQYF	TGTGCCAGCAGCCCGGACCCGAGCGGGTTCGAGCAGTACTTC
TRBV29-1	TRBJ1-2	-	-	CSVDSRGHYGYTF	TGCAGCGTTGACAGTCGGGGTCACTATGGCTACACCTTC
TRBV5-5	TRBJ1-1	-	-	CASSLVARGNTEAFF	TGTGCCAGCAGCTTGGTTGCGCGGGGAAACACTGAAGCTTTCTTT
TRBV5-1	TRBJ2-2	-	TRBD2	CASSLISGGIYTGELFF	TGCGCCAGCAGCTTGATTAGCGGGGGGATATACACCGGGGAGCTGTTTTTT
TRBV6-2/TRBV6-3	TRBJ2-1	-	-	CASSYSRRVSSYNEQFF	TGTGCCAGCAGTTACTCCCGAAGAGTAAGCTCCTACAATGAGCAGTTCTTC
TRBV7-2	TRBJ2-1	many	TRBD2	CASSYRTSGSAINEQFF	TGTGCCAGCAGCTATCGGACTAGCGGGAGTGCGATCAATGAGCAGTTCTTC
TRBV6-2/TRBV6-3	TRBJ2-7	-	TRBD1	CASSPGTGGAPYEQYF	TGTGCCAGCAGTCCAGGGACAGGGGGCGCCCCCTACGAGCAGTACTTC
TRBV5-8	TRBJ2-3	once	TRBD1	CASGTGGLTDTQYF	TGTGCCAGCGGGACAGGGGGCTTGACAGATACGCAGTATTTT
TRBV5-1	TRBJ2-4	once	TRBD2	CASSLGGGGKNIQYF	TGCGCCAGCAGCTTGGGTGGCGGGGGTAAAAACATTCAGTACTTC
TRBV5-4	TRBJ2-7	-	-	CASSLGLREYEQYF	TGTGCCAGCAGCTTGGGGTTAAGGGAGTACGAGCAGTACTTC
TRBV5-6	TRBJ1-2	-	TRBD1	CASSWGQNYGYTF	TGTGCCAGCAGTTGGGGACAGAACTATGGCTACACCTTC
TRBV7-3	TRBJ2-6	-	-	CASSLISSGSGANVLTF	TGTGCCAGCAGCTTAATTTCATCCGGCTCTGGGGCCAACGTCCTGACTTTC
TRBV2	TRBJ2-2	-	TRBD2	CASSAYGGGDTGELFF	TGTGCCAGCAGTGCTTATGGGGGAGGGGACACCGGGGAGCTGTTTTTT
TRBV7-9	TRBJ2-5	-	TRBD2	CASSEGLAGQETQYF	TGTGCCAGCAGCGAGGGACTAGCGGGACAAGAGACCCAGTACTTC
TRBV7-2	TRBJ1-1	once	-	CASNTPRGGGTEAFF	TGTGCCAGCAACACACCACGGGGGGGAGGGACTGAAGCTTTCTTT
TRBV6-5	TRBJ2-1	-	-	CASSSPGQSYNEQFF	TGTGCCAGTTCCTCCCCAGGGCAGTCCTACAATGAGCAGTTCTTC
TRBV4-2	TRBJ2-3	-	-	CASSQGEASGTDTQYF	TGTGCCAGCAGCCAAGGGGAGGCTAGCGGCACAGATACGCAGTATTTT
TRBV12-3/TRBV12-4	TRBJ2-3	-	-	CASGPPRDTQYF	TGTGCCAGCGGGCCACCACGGGATACGCAGTATTTT
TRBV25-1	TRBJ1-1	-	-	CASKSGQMNTEAFF	TGTGCCAGCAAATCGGGACAAATGAACACTGAAGCTTTCTTT
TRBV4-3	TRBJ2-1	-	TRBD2	CASSHPGLAGGREQFF	TGCGCCAGCAGCCACCCCGGTCTAGCGGGAGGGCGTGAGCAGTTCTTC
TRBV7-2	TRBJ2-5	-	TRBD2	CASSRTSGQETQYF	TGTGCCAGCAGCCGGACTAGCGGACAAGAGACCCAGTACTTC
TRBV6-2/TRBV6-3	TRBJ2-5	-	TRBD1	CASSRNRGQETQYF	TGTGCCAGCAGTCGAAACAGGGGGCAAGAGACCCAGTACTTC
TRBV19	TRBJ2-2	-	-	CASADRVTGELFF	TGTGCCAGTGCAGACAGAGTCACCGGGGAGCTGTTTTTT
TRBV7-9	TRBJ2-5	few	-	CASSSDLQETQYF	TGTGCCAGCAGCTCGGACTTACAAGAGACCCAGTACTTC
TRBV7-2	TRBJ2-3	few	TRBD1	CASSPGQGPDTQYF	TGTGCCAGCAGCCCTGGACAGGGTCCAGATACGCAGTATTTT
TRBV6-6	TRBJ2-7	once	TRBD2	CASSPSGGMYEQYF	TGTGCCAGCAGTCCGAGCGGGGGGATGTACGAGCAGTACTTC